This TCR beta chain is drawn from a study of blood T cell repertoires in COVID-19. Libraries were prepared by immunoSEQ multiplex PCR; TCRdb keeps only in-frame clonotypes and omits some of them. The sample holds 300,000 or so clones, 85% to 90% seen once. With 3 bases removed from V and 1 base from J, the gap between germline ends came to 9 bases. The CDR3 has 14 residues. CDR1 is LGHDT and CDR2 is YNNKEL in the germline V gene (reference sequence). What the recovered Cohort 3 donors had was two negative PCRs, clearance, or symptom resolution. This receptor was obtained from a young woman who had recovered from COVID-19. The sequencing input was PBMCs or T cells enriched from blood (not recorded which). The V and J genes are TRBV3-1 (or the pseudogene TRBV3-2) and TRBJ1-1; the D is unclear. The CDR3 nucleotides read TGTGCCAGCAGCCAGACGACGGGGAACACTGAAGCTTTCTTT. Translated, it gives CASSQTTGNTEAFF.